Sequencing of this T cell receptor (beta chain) was carried out in a study of post-analysis software for immune sequencing data. Study context: Recorded disease courses covered relapsing-remitting, secondary progressive and progressive-relapsing multiple sclerosis. Some patients had no subtype annotation. Findings and caveats of the study: Roughly 5 TRBV segments, TRBV5-6, TRBV5-1 and TRBV20-1 among them, were found more frequent in patients than controls. When the samples were clustered directly with F measure, those that had been prepared in the same batch showed strong co-clustering. Compared against controls, patients with multiple sclerosis displayed significantly lower normalized Chao1 diversity.

On this clonotype itself: Its antigen is still unknown.

Germline assignment: CDR1 SGHAT and CDR2 FQNNGV. V lost 5 bases and J 11 bases, leaving 15 bases between the germline ends. The CDR3 consists of 12 residues. Unique molecular identifiers were present in the TCR beta cDNA libraries. A population of about 1 to 11 million T cells gave rise to roughly 0.5 million cDNA molecules. TCRdb passed the PCR reads through MiXCR, listing each CDR3 protein once. The table has 350,000 to 450,000 distinct CDR3 sequences, around 33% seen once; the top ten hold about an eighth. This chain uses TRBV11-2 with TRBJ2-5, with D hard to call. The sequenced sample consisted of blood. The sequence was collected from a girl between 10 and 17 years old with multiple sclerosis. CDR3: CASSETRHGQYF. The CDR3 DNA sequence: TGTGCCAGCAGCGAGACGCGGCACGGGCAGTACTTC.